This TCR beta chain was obtained from a study of blood T cell repertoires in COVID-19. As for the study in general: COVID-19 samples collected from the United States, Italy and Spain covered acute and convalescent phases. From T cells, B-cell-depleted T cells, or PBMCs came the material, which was cDNA or gDNA.

The V end was cut by 6 bases, the J end by 7 bases, with 22 bases between. The CDR3 is 17 amino acids. Per the germline V gene, CDR1 is SNHLY and CDR2 is FYNNEI. Source study methods: For nucleated cells, counts were estimated from reference gene primer amplification. Data came from immunoSEQ multiplex PCR; TCRdb stores just in-frame clones and leaves some out. V and J calls and clone size are as listed in that table; D and trimming were resolved from the DNA. The sample includes about 230,000 clones, 65% to 85% seen only once; the top ten take 27%. The gene calls are TRBV2 and TRBJ1-6; D not resolved. This clonotype was obtained from a middle-aged man with acute or convalescent COVID-19. What was sequenced was peripheral blood. DNA for the CDR3: TGTGCCAGCAGGGTGGTTCGACTCCGGGTTGGAAATTCACCCCTCCACTTT. This translates into CASRVVRLRVGNSPLHF.